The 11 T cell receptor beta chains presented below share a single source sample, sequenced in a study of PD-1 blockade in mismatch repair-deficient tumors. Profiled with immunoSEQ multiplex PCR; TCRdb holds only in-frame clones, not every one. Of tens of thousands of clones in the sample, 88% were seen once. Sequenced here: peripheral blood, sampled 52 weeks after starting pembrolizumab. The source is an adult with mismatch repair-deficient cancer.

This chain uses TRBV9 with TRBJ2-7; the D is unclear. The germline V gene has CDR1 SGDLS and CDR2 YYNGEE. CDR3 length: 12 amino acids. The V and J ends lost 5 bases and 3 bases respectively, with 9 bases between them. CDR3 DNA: TGTGCCAGCAGTGAATCTGGCTACGAGCAGTACTTC. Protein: CASSESGYEQYF.

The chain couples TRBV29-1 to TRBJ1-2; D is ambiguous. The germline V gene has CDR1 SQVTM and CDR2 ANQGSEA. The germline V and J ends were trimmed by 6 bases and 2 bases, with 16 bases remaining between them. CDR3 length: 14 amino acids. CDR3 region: CSVTVRKPNYGYTF. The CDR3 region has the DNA TGCAGCGTCACTGTCCGAAAACCAAACTATGGCTACACCTTC. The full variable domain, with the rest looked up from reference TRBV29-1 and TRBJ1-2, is SAVISQKPSRDICQRGTSLTIQCQVDSQVTMMFWYRQQPGQSLTLIATANQGSEATYESGFVIDKFPISRPNLTFSTLTVSNMSPEDSSIYLCSVTVRKPNYGYTFGSGTRLTVV.

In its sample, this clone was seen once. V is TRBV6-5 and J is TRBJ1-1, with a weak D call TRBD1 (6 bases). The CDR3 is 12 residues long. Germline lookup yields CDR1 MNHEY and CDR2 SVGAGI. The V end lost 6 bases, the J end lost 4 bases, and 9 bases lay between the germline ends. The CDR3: CASSTGSTEAFF. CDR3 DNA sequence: TGTGCCAGCAGCACAGGGTCCACTGAAGCTTTCTTT.

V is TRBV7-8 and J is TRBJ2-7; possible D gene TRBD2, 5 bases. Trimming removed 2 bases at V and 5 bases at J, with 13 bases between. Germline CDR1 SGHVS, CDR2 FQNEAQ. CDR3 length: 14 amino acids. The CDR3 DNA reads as TGTGCCAGCAGCTTAAAACGGTGGGGAGACGAGCAGTACTTC. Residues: CASSLKRWGDEQYF.

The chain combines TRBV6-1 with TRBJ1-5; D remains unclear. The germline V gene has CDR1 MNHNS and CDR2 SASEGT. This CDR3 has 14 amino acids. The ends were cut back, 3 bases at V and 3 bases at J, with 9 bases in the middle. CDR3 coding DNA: TGTGCCAGCAGTGACTACGGGTTCAATCAGCCCCAGCATTTT. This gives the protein CASSDYGFNQPQHF.

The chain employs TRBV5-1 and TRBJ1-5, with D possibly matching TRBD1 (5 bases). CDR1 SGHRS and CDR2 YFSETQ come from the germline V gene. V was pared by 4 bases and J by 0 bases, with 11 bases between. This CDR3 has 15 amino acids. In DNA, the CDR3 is TGCGCCAGCAGCCCTGGGGACTCTAGCAATCAGCCCCAGCATTTT. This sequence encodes CASSPGDSSNQPQHF.

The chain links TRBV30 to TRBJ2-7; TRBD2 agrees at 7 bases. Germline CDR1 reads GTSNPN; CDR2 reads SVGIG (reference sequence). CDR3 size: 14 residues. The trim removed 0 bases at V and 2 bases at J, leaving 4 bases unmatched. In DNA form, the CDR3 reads TGTGCCTGGAGTGTGTCTAGCGGACCCTACGAGCAGTACTTC. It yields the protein CAWSVSSGPYEQYF.

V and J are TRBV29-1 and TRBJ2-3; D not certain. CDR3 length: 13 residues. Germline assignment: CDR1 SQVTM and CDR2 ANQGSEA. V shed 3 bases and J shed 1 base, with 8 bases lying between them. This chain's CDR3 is CSVDNGGTDTQYF. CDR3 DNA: TGCAGCGTTGATAATGGGGGCACAGATACGCAGTATTTT.

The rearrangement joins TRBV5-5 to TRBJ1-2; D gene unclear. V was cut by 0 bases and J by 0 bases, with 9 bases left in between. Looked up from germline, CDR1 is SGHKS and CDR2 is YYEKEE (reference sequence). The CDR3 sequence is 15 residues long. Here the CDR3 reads CASSLARPANYGYTF. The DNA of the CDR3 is TGTGCCAGCAGCTTGGCACGCCCGGCTAACTATGGCTACACCTTC.

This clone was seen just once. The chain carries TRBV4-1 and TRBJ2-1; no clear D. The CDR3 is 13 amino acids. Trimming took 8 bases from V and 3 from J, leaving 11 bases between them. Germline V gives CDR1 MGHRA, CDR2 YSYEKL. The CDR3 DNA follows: TGCGCCAGCGGACCGGGCGACTACAATGAGCAGTTCTTC. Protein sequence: CASGPGDYNEQFF.

In DNA, the CDR3 is TGTGCCAGCAGCCCCACGGGGGGGCATTATGGCTACACCTTC. Translated: CASSPTGGHYGYTF. The J gene is TRBJ1-2, the V gene TRBV7-9, with D perhaps TRBD1 (6 bases). This CDR3 spans 14 amino acids. Germline CDR1 and CDR2: SEHNR and FQNEAQ (reference sequence). Between the trimmed V and J ends, which lost 5 bases and 5 bases, there was a span of 15 bases.